The sequence of this T cell receptor (beta chain) was determined in a study of CXCR3-negative and CXCR3-positive naive CD8 T cells. Points from the study as a whole: Naive subsets were similarly diverse, while memory CD8+ repertoires were much less diverse.

The study made its TRB cDNA libraries by 5' RACE, adding UMI labels. TCRdb re-called the 5' RACE reads and shows each CDR3 protein once, DNA omitted. Its listing shows about 130,000 distinct CDR3 sequences. The germline V gene encodes CDR1 SQVTM and CDR2 ANQGSEA. This CDR3 spans 14 amino acids. On this clonotype itself: The antigen remains undetermined.

The sample consisted of naive CXCR3- CD8+ T cells from blood. This sample's subset: CD45RO-CCR7+CD27+CD95- naive CD8+ T cells lacking CXCR3 (TNR3-). The source of this sequence is a human donor in good health. Some clones in this sample may be carry-over from other donors' samples. The chain links TRBV29-1 to TRBJ2-7; the D call from TCRdb, TRBD1, cannot be confirmed without DNA. This CDR3 is CSVERRGNSYEQYF.